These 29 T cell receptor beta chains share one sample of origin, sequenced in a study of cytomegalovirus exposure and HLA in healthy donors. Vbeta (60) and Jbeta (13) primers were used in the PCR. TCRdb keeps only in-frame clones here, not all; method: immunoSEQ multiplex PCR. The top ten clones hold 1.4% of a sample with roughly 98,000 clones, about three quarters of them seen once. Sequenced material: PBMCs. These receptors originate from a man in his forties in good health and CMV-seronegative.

The CDR3 bases are TGTGCCAGCAGCCCACTCCCCGGGCGGGTCTCTAGCACAGATACGCAGTATTTT. Its translation is CASSPLPGRVSSTDTQYF. The J gene is TRBJ2-3, the V gene TRBV9, with D perhaps matching TRBD2 (5 bases). This CDR3 spans 18 amino acids. The V end lost 4 bases, the J end lost 0 bases, and 21 bases lay between the germline ends. Germline values: CDR1 SGDLS, CDR2 YYNGEE.

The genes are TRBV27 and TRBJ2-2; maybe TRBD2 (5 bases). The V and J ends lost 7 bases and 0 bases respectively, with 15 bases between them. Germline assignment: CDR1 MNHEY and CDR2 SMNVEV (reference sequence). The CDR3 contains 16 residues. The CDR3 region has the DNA TGTGCCAGCACTTCTGACGGGGAGACGAACACCGGGGAGCTGTTTTTT. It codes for CASTSDGETNTGELFF.

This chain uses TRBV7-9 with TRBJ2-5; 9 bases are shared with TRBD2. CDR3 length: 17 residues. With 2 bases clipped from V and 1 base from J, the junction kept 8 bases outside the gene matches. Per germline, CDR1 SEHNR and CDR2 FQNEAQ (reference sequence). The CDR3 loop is CASSLLAGLGVQETQYF. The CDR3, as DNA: TGTGCCAGCAGCTTACTAGCGGGGCTGGGGGTCCAAGAGACCCAGTACTTC.

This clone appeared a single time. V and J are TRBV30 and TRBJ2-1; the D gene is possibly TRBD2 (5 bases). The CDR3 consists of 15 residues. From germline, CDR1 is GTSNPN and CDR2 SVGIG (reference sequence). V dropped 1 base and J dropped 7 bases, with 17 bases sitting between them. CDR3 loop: CAWSDSFLSGNEQFF. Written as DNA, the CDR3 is TGTGCCTGGAGTGATAGCTTTCTCTCGGGGAATGAGCAGTTCTTC.

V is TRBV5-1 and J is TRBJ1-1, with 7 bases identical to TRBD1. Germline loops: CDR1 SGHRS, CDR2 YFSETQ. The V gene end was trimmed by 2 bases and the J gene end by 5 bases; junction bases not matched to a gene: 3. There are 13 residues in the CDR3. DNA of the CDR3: TGCGCCAGCAGCTTTGACAGGGTGACTGAAGCTTTCTTT. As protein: CASSFDRVTEAFF.

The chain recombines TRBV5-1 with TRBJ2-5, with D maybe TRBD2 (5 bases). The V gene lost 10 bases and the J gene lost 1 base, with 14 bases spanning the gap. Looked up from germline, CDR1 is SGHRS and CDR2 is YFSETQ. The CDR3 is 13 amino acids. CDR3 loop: CAGRGNPQETQYF. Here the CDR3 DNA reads TGCGCCGGTCGGGGTAACCCCCAAGAGACCCAGTACTTC.

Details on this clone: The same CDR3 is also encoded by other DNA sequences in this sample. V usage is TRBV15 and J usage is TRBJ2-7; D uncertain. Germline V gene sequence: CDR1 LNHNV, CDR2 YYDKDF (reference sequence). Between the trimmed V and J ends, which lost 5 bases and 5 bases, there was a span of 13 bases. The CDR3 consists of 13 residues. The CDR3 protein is CATSYETSDEQYF. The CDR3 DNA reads TGTGCCACCAGCTACGAGACTTCCGACGAGCAGTACTTC.

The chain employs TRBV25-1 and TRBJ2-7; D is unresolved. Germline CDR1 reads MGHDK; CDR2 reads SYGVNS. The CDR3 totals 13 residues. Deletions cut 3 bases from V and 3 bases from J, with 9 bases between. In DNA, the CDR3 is TGTGCCAGCAGTGATTCTTCCTACTACGAGCAGTACTTC. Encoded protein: CASSDSSYYEQYF.

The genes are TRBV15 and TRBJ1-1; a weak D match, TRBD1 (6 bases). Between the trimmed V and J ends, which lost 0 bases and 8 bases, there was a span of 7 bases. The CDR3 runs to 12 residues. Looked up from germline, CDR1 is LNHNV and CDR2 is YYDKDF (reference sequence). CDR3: CATSRDGGEAFF. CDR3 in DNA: TGTGCCACCAGCAGAGATGGGGGCGAAGCTTTCTTT.

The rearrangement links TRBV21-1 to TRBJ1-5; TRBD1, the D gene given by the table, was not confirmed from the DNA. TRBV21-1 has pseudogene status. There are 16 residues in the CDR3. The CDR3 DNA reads TGTGCCAGCAGCACCCACAAGACAGACTCCAATCAGCCCCAGCATTTT. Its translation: CASSTHKTDSNQPQHF.

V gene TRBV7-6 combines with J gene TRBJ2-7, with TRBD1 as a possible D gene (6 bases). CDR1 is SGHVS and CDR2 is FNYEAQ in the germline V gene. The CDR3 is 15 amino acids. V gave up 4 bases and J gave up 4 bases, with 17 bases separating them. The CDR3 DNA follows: TGTGCCAGCAGCTCTCTCGGTGGGGGCGTGTACGAGCAGTACTTC. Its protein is CASSSLGGGVYEQYF.

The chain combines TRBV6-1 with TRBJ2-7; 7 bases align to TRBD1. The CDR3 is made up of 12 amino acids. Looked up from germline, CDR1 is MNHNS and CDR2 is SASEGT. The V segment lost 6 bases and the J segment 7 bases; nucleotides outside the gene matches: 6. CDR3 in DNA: TGTGCCAGCAGGGAATACAGGGGAGAGCAGTACTTC. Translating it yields CASREYRGEQYF.

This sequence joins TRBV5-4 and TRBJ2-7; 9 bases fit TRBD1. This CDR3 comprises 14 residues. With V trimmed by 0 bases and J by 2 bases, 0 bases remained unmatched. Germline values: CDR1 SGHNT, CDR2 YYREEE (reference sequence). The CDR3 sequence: CASSLGTGAYEQYF. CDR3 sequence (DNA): TGTGCCAGCAGCTTGGGGACAGGGGCCTACGAGCAGTACTTC.

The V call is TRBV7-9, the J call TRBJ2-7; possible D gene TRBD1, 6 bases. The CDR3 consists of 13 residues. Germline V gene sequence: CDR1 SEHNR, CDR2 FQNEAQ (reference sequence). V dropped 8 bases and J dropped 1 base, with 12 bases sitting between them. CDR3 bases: TGTGCCAGCGGCCTCCAGGGGTCCTACGAGCAGTACTTC. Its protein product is CASGLQGSYEQYF.

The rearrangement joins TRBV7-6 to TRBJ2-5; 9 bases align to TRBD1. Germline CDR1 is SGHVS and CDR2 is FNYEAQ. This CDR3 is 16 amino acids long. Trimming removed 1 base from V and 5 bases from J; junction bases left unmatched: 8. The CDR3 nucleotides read TGTGCCAGCAGCTTAGTAGGGGGACAGGGCGGGGAGACCCAGTACTTC. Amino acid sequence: CASSLVGGQGGETQYF.

CDR3 DNA: TGTGCCAGCAGTGAGATGGAGTATCCATCCTACGAGCAGTACTTC. It specifies CASSEMEYPSYEQYF. V and J are TRBV6-1 and TRBJ2-5, with D hard to call. TRBJ2-7 explains the end of the DNA better; the J call may be wrong. In germline, CDR1 is MNHNS, CDR2 SASEGT. The CDR3 length is 15 residues.

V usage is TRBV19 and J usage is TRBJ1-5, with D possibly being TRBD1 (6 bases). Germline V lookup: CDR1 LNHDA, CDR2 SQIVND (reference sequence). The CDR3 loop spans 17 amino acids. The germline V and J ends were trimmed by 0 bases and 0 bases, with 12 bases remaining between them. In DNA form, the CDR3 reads TGTGCCAGTAGTATAGAAGTGGGACAACTTAGCAATCAGCCCCAGCATTTT. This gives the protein CASSIEVGQLSNQPQHF.

CDR3 nucleotides: TGTGCCAGCAGTTACTCAGGGGGGGGCTGGGGGGGCTACACCTTC. Residues: CASSYSGGGWGGYTF. The rearrangement joins TRBV6-6 to TRBJ1-2; D might be TRBD1 (6 bases). The CDR3 runs to 15 residues. Deletions cut 0 bases from V and 8 bases from J, with 16 bases between. CDR1 and CDR2 from the germline V gene are MNHNY and SVGAGI (reference sequence).

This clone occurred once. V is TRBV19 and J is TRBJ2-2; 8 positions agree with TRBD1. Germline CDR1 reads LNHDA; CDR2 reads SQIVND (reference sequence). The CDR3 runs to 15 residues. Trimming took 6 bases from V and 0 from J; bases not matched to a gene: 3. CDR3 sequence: CASRTTGANTGELFF. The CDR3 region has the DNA TGTGCCAGTAGGACGACAGGGGCGAACACCGGGGAGCTGTTTTTT.

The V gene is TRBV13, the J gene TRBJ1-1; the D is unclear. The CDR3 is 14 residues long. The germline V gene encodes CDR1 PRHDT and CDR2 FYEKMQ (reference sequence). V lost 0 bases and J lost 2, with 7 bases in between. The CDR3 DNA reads TGTGCCAGCAGCTTAGGCCAGTTTAACACTGAAGCTTTCTTT. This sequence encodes CASSLGQFNTEAFF.

The CDR3 nucleotides are TGTGCCAGCAGCTCTTCGGGGGGACCTTACAATGAGCAGTTCTTC. This encodes CASSSSGGPYNEQFF. V gene TRBV6-5 combines with J gene TRBJ2-1; 7 nucleotides align to TRBD2. Germline lookup yields CDR1 MNHEY and CDR2 SVGAGI. The CDR3 covers 15 residues. V lost 6 bases, J lost 4 bases, and 9 bases stayed unmatched.

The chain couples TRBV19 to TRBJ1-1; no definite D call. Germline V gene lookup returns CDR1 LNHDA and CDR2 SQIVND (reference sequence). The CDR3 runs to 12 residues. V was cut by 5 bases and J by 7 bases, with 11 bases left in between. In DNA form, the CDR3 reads TGTGCCAGTAGTGTCCGGCCAGGTGAAGCTTTCTTT. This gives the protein CASSVRPGEAFF.

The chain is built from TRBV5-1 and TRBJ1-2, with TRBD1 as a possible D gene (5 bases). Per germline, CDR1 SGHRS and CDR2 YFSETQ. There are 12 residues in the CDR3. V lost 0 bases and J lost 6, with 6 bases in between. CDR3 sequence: CASSLVGDGYTF. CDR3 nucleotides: TGCGCCAGCAGCTTGGTAGGGGATGGCTACACCTTC.

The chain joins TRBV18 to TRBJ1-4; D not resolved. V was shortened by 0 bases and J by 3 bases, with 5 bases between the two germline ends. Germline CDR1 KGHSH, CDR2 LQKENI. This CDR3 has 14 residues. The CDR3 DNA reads TGTGCCAGCTCACCACCAGGAGCTAATGAAAAACTGTTTTTT. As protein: CASSPPGANEKLFF.

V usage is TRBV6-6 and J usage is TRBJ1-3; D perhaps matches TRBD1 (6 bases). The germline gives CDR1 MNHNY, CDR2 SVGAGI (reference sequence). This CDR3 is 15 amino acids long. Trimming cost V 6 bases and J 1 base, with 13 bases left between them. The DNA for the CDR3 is TGTGCCAGCAGCAGGGGATTAGGATCTGGAAACACCATATATTTT. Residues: CASSRGLGSGNTIYF.

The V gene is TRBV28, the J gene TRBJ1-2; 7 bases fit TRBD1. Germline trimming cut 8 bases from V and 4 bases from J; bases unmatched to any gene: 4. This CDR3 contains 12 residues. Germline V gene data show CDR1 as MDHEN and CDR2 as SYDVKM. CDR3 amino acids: CASHSGGYGYTF. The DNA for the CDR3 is TGTGCCAGCCATTCAGGGGGCTATGGCTACACCTTC.

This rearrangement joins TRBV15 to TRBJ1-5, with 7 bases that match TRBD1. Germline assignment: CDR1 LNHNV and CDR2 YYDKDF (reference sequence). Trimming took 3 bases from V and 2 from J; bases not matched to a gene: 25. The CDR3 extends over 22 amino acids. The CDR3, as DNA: TGTGCCACCAGCAGTTGGCTCAGAACCGGGACAGAACTTCTCCCTGGCAATCAGCCCCAGCATTTT. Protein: CATSSWLRTGTELLPGNQPQHF.

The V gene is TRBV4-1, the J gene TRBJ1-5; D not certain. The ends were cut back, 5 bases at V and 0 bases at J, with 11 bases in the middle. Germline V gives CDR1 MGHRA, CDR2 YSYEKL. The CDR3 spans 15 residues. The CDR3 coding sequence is TGCGCCAGCAGCGCAACAGATTATAGCAATCAGCCCCAGCATTTT. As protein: CASSATDYSNQPQHF.

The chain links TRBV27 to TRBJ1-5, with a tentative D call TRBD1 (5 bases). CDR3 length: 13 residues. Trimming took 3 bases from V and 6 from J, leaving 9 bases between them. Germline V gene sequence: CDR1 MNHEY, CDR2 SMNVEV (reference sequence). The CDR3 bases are TGTGCCAGCAGTTTGGGGGGAGGTCAGCCCCAGCATTTT. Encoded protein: CASSLGGGQPQHF.